The subject of this entry is one T cell receptor beta chain. The data belong to a study of quantifying T cell responses using KT2 cells. Study at large: cDNA was made from DNase-treated RNA using alpha and beta constant primers.

Germline V CDR1 and CDR2: MNHEY, SVGAGI. V dropped 6 bases and J dropped 3 bases, with 17 bases sitting between them. The CDR3 runs 15 residues. The cDNA 3' end received a ligated oligonucleotide with a UMI. First-round PCR used around 4 cycles and beta primers RC1.1 and RC1.2 covering TRBC1 and TRBC2. From the second PCR onward, TCR alpha and beta chains were processed separately. TCRdb re-called the UMI-ligation and nested PCR reads with MiXCR, one entry per CDR3 protein. The sample has roughly 50,000 distinct CDR3 sequences, 12% seen once; the top ten hold roughly 9%. The sample is PBMC spiked with counted cells of clone KT2. KT2 cells were mixed with fixed PBMC numbers at varying ratios.

The sequenced sample was PBMCs spiked with cells of the T cell clone KT2. This rearrangement joins TRBV6-5 to TRBJ2-5; D is perhaps TRBD2 (6 bases). This sequence was found in a human donor. The CDR3 DNA follows: TGTGCCAGCAGCCCTGGCGGTTCGGGGGAAGAGACCCAGTACTTC. Protein sequence: CASSPGGSGEETQYF.